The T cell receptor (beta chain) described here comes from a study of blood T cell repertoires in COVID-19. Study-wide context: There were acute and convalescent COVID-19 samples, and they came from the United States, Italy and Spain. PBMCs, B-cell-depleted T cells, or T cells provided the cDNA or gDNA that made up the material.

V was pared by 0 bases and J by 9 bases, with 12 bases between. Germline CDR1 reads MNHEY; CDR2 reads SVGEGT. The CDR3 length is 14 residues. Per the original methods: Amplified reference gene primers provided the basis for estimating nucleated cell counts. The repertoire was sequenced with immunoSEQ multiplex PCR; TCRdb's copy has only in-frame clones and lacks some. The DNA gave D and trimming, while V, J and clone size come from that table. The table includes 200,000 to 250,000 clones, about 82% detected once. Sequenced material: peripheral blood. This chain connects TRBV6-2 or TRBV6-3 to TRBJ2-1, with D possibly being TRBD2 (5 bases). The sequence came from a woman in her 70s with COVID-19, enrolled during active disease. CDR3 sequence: CASSYSAGSFEQFF. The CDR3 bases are TGTGCCAGCAGTTACTCGGCGGGCAGTTTTGAGCAGTTCTTC.